This TCR beta chain originates from a study of Ad26.COV2.S vaccination and SARS-CoV-2 variants. Study information: This donor came from the COV1001 trial of Ad26.COV2.S. General observations from the study: Breadth of non-spike TCRs did not differ between vaccinees and placebo recipients.

Described treatment: roughly 19 received Ad26.COV2.S at low or high dose, single or two shots; several received placebo; per-sample allocation not given. Sampling was done on day 63 after the first vaccine or placebo injection. Sequencing used immunoSEQ multiplex PCR; TCRdb keeps in-frame clones, though not all of them. This sample has 400,000 to 450,000 clones, with 90% found just once. V lost 6 bases and J 9 bases, leaving 27 bases between the germline ends. This CDR3 has 17 residues. With respect to this clone: Antigen unknown.

The V gene is TRBV23-1, the J gene TRBJ1-5; TRBD1 is a possible D gene (5 bases). TRBV23-1 is placed among ORFs of uncertain function. Sequenced material: peripheral blood, taken in a trial of Ad26.COV2.S vaccine versus placebo. The source of this sequence is a person aged 18-65 years who received the Ad26.COV2.S COVID-19 vaccine or a placebo. The CDR3 spells CASSRPGEGSGGVPQHF. CDR3 sequence (DNA): TGCGCCAGCAGCCGCCCGGGAGAGGGCAGCGGAGGGGTGCCCCAGCATTTT.